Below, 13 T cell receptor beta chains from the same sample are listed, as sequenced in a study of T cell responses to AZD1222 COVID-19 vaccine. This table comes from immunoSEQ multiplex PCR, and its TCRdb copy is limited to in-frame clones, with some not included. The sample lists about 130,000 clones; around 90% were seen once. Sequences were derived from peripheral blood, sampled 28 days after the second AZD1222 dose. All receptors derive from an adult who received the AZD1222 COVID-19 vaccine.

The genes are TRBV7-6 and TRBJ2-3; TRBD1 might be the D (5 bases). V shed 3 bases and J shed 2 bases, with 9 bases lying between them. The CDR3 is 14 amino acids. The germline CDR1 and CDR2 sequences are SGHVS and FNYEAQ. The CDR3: CASSFTGHTDTQYF. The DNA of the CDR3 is TGTGCCAGCAGCTTCACAGGACACACAGATACGCAGTATTTT. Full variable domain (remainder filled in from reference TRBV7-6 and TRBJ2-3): GAGVSQSPRYKVTKRGQDVALRCDPISGHVSLYWYRQALGQGPEFLTYFNYEAQQDKSGLPNDRFSAERPEGSISTLTIQRTEQRDSAMYRCASSFTGHTDTQYFGPGTRLTVL.

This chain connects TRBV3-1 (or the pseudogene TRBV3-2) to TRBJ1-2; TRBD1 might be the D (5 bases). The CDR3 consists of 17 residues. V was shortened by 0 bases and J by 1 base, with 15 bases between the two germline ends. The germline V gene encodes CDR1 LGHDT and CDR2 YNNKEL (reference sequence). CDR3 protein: CASSQDRQGGINYGYTF. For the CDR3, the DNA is TGTGCCAGCAGCCAAGATCGGCAGGGCGGGATTAACTATGGCTACACCTTC.

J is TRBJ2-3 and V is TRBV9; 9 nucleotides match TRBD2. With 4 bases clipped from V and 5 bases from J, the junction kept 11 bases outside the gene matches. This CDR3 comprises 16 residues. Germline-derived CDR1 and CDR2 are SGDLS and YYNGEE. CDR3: CASSRAAGGPGDTQYF. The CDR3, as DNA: TGTGCCAGCAGCCGAGCGGCGGGAGGGCCAGGAGATACGCAGTATTTT.

The CDR3 protein is CASSHGRTAGNEQFF. The DNA of the CDR3 is TGTGCCAGCAGCCACGGACGGACCGCTGGCAATGAGCAGTTCTTC. The chain has TRBV3-1 (or the pseudogene TRBV3-2) and TRBJ2-1; D is unclear. V was shortened by 3 bases and J by 6 bases, with 15 bases between the two germline ends. This CDR3 contains 15 residues. CDR1 is LGHDT, CDR2 YNNKEL, per germline (reference sequence).

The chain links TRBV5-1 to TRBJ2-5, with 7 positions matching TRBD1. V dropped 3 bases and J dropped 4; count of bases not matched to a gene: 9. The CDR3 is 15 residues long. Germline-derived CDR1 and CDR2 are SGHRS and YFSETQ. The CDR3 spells CASSSGTDTGETQYF. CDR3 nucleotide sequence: TGCGCCAGCAGCTCCGGGACAGATACAGGAGAGACCCAGTACTTC.

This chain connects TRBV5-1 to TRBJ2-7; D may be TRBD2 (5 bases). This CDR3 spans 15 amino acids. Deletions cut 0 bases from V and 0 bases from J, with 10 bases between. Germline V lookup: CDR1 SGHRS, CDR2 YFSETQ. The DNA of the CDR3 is TGCGCCAGCAGCTTGGCCGGGGAAAACTCCTACGAGCAGTACTTC. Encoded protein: CASSLAGENSYEQYF.

CDR3 protein: CASSPPNPNYGYTF. The CDR3 region has the DNA TGTGCCAGCTCACCTCCTAACCCTAACTATGGCTACACCTTC. This chain links TRBV18 with TRBJ1-2; D uncertain. Germline V lookup: CDR1 KGHSH, CDR2 LQKENI. The CDR3 has 14 amino acids. V was cut by 3 bases and J by 0 bases, with 8 bases left in between.

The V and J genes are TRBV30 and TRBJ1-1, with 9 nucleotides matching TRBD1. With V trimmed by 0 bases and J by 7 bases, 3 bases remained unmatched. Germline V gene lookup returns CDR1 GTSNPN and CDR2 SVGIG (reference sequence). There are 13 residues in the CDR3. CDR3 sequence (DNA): TGTGCCTGGAGTGTGAGACAGGGGGGTGAAGCTTTCTTT. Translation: CAWSVRQGGEAFF.

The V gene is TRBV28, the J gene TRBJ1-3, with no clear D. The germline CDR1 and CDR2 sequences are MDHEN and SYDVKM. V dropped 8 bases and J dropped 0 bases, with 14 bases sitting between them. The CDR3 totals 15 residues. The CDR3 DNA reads TGTGCCAGCCGAATTTATGGGATCTCTGGAAACACCATATATTTT. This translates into CASRIYGISGNTIYF.

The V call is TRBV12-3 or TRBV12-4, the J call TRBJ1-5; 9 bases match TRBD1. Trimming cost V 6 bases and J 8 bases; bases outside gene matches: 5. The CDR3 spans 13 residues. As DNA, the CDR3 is TGTGCCAGCAGCGCCACAGGGGGCAAGCCCCAGCATTTT. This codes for CASSATGGKPQHF.

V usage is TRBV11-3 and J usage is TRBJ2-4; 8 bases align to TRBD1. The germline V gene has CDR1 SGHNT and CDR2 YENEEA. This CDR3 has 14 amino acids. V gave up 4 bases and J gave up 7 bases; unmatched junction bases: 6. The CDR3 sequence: CASSSWTGRNIQYF. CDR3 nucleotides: TGTGCCAGCAGCTCATGGACAGGGAGGAACATTCAGTACTTC.

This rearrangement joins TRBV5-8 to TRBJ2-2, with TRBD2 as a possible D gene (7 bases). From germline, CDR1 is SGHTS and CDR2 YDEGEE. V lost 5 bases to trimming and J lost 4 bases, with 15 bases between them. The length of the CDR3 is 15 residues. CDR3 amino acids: CASSPGGPFTGELFF. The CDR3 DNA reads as TGTGCCAGCAGTCCCGGGGGGCCCTTCACCGGGGAGCTGTTTTTT.

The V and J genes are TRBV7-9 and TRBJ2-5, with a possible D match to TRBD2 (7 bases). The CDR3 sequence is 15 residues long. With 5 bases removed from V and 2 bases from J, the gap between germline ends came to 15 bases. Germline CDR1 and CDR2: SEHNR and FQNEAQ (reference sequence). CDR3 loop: CASSPGGGGQETQYF. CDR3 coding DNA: TGTGCCAGCAGCCCGGGGGGCGGGGGACAAGAGACCCAGTACTTC.